A single sample gave rise to the 30 T cell receptor beta chains below, sequenced in a study of blood T cell repertoires in COVID-19. Sequenced by immunoSEQ multiplex PCR; TCRdb stores in-frame clones only, minus some. Among approximately 170,000 clones listed, about 88% were seen once. Sequenced: PBMCs or T cells enriched from blood (not recorded which). These receptors all stem from a woman in her twenties or thirties who had recovered from COVID-19.

Worth noting for this clone: A far larger clone is one base from this, pointing to a likely read error. This CDR3 is also generated by other DNA sequences in the sample. V gene TRBV3-1 (or the pseudogene TRBV3-2) combines with J gene TRBJ1-1; 7 positions agree with TRBD1. Germline loops: CDR1 LGHDT, CDR2 YNNKEL (reference sequence). The CDR3 is 15 amino acids. V trimming: 1 base; J trimming: 1 base; junction bases outside the gene matches: 3. The CDR3 sequence: CASSQAGQRNTEAFF. CDR3 in DNA: TGTGCCAGCAGCCAAGCGGGACAGAGGAACACTGAAGCTTTCTTT.

The rearrangement links TRBV5-3 to TRBJ2-2, with 8 bases matching TRBD1. TRBV5-3 is reported as an ORF; its role is uncertain. CDR3 length equals 16 residues. J was trimmed by 5 bases and V by 0 bases; bases with no gene match: 6. CDR3 in amino acids: CARSLVRQGRTGELFF. In DNA form, the CDR3 reads TGTGCCAGAAGCTTGGTACGACAGGGGCGGACCGGGGAGCTGTTTTTT.

This clone was seen only a few times. The chain has TRBV7-2 and TRBJ2-3; 7 bases are shared with TRBD2. The CDR3 is 19 amino acids. V was pared by 4 bases and J by 5 bases, with 21 bases of the junction left unmatched. CDR1 and CDR2 (germline): SGHTA, FQGNSA. This CDR3 is CASSSIGVRVAGHRDTQYF. CDR3 DNA: TGTGCCAGCAGCTCTATTGGTGTTAGGGTAGCGGGCCATAGAGATACGCAGTATTTT.

The rearrangement uses TRBV12-3 or TRBV12-4 and TRBJ2-2; D may be TRBD1 (6 bases). CDR3 length: 12 amino acids. Trimming cost V 5 bases and J 7 bases, with 8 bases left between them. CDR3 DNA: TGTGCCAGCAGTAAACAGGGCGGGGAGCTGTTTTTT. Translation: CASSKQGGELFF.

The gene calls are TRBV2 and TRBJ1-4, with TRBD1 matching 10 bases. The CDR3 loop spans 17 amino acids. V was clipped by 7 bases and J by 2 bases; unmatched bases: 10. The germline CDR1 and CDR2 sequences are SNHLY and FYNNEI. Here the CDR3 reads CASNPGQGRGTNEKLFF. DNA of the CDR3: TGTGCCAGCAACCCGGGACAGGGGAGGGGGACTAATGAAAAACTGTTTTTT.

The V and J genes are TRBV4-2 and TRBJ1-5; the match to TRBD1 covers 11 bases. CDR1 and CDR2 (germline): LGHNA, YNFKEQ. The CDR3 consists of 17 residues. V dropped 0 bases and J dropped 10; count of bases not matched to a gene: 11. DNA of the CDR3: TGTGCCAGCAGCCAAGATGGGACAGGGGGTGCCCTCCGACCCCAGCATTTT. It translates to CASSQDGTGGALRPQHF.

The chain uses TRBV5-1 and TRBJ2-5, with 12 bases lining up with TRBD1. Unmatched junction bases numbered 12, after V lost 7 bases and J lost 5 bases. This CDR3 has 16 amino acids. Germline CDR1 is SGHRS and CDR2 is YFSETQ. The CDR3 DNA is TGCGCCAGCCTGCCGGGACAGGGGGCGTGGGGGGAGACCCAGTACTTC. It yields the protein CASLPGQGAWGETQYF.

This chain joins TRBV15 and TRBJ2-3, with TRBD1 matching over 7 bases. CDR1 and CDR2 from the germline V gene are LNHNV and YYDKDF (reference sequence). With V trimmed by 1 base and J by 2 bases, 3 bases remained unmatched. The CDR3 extends over 15 amino acids. The CDR3 protein is CATSRGGGPTDTQYF. In DNA form, the CDR3 reads TGTGCCACCAGCAGAGGAGGGGGCCCCACAGATACGCAGTATTTT.

The V call is TRBV5-4, the J call TRBJ1-1; D not resolved. Trimming cost V 1 base and J 5 bases, with 6 bases left between them. This CDR3 region has 12 residues. Germline V gene sequence: CDR1 SGHNT, CDR2 YYREEE (reference sequence). Written as DNA, the CDR3 is TGTGCCAGCAGCTTGTTACAGACTGAAGCTTTCTTT. Translation: CASSLLQTEAFF.

V and J are TRBV7-9 and TRBJ2-1, with D unclear. Trimming took 2 bases from V and 4 from J, leaving 6 bases between them. The CDR3 loop spans 13 amino acids. Germline lookup yields CDR1 SEHNR and CDR2 FQNEAQ (reference sequence). DNA of the CDR3: TGTGCCAGCAGCTTACCTGTATACAATGAGCAGTTCTTC. This translates into CASSLPVYNEQFF. The full variable domain, with the rest looked up from reference TRBV7-9 and TRBJ2-1, is DTGVSQNPRHKITKRGQNVTFRCDPISEHNRLYWYRQTLGQGPEFLTYFQNEAQLEKSRLLSDRFSAERPKGSFSTLEIQRTEQGDSAMYLCASSLPVYNEQFFGPGTRLTVL.

The genes are TRBV29-1 and TRBJ1-1, with D tentatively TRBD1 (5 bases). CDR1 and CDR2 from the germline V gene are SQVTM and ANQGSEA. The V end was cut by 4 bases, the J end by 1 base, with 7 bases between. The CDR3 spans 12 residues. CDR3 coding DNA: TGCAGCGTTGGAACAGGGAACACTGAAGCTTTCTTT. Encoded protein: CSVGTGNTEAFF. Full variable domain (outside the CDR3, taken from reference TRBV29-1 and TRBJ1-1): SAVISQKPSRDICQRGTSLTIQCQVDSQVTMMFWYRQQPGQSLTLIATANQGSEATYESGFVIDKFPISRPNLTFSTLTVSNMSPEDSSIYLCSVGTGNTEAFFGQGTRLTVV.

The rearrangement uses TRBV15 and TRBJ1-2; TRBD1 matches at 7 bases. The ends lost 0 bases at V and 4 bases at J; junction bases unmatched: 5. Germline-derived CDR1 and CDR2 are LNHNV and YYDKDF (reference sequence). The CDR3 has 15 residues. CDR3 region: CATSRDWDRFYGYTF. CDR3 sequence (DNA): TGTGCCACCAGCAGAGACTGGGACAGATTCTATGGCTACACCTTC.

This clone came up once. The rearrangement links TRBV24-1 to TRBJ2-5, with D perhaps matching TRBD1 (5 bases). Trimming removed 3 bases at V and 0 bases at J, with 13 bases between. The CDR3 contains 16 residues. Germline CDR1 reads KGHDR; CDR2 reads SFDVKD. CDR3 in amino acids: CATSDPTESYQETQYF. The CDR3 DNA sequence: TGTGCCACCAGTGATCCGACAGAATCGTACCAAGAGACCCAGTACTTC.

This clone has just one count. The chain uses TRBV5-1 and TRBJ2-3; a possible D gene is TRBD2 (5 bases). CDR3 length: 13 residues. Trimming removed 4 bases at V and 5 bases at J, with 11 bases between. The germline CDR1 and CDR2 sequences are SGHRS and YFSETQ. The CDR3 coding sequence is TGCGCCAGCAGCCGGAGGTGGGGAGATACGCAGTATTTT. It translates to CASSRRWGDTQYF.

DNA for the CDR3: TGTGCCATATCCCGGGGGAGCCTCGGGAAAGAGCAGTTCTTC. Its protein product is CAISRGSLGKEQFF. J is TRBJ2-1 and V is TRBV6-5; weak D call: TRBD2 (6 bases). The V gene lost 10 bases and the J gene lost 10 bases, with 23 bases spanning the gap. Germline values: CDR1 MNHEY, CDR2 SVGAGI. The CDR3 covers 14 residues.

V gene TRBV27 combines with J gene TRBJ1-5, with unresolved D. The V and J ends lost 0 bases and 6 bases respectively, with 6 bases between them. The germline gives CDR1 MNHEY, CDR2 SMNVEV (reference sequence). This CDR3 has 13 residues. The CDR3 reads CASSLSFRQPQHF. CDR3 nucleotide sequence: TGTGCCAGCAGTTTATCGTTTCGTCAGCCCCAGCATTTT.

This clone has only a few counts. J is TRBJ1-5 and V is TRBV27; D is undetermined. Trimming shortened V by 1 base and J by 2 bases, and 6 bases separated the two germline ends. Germline CDR1 reads MNHEY; CDR2 reads SMNVEV (reference sequence). The CDR3 totals 14 residues. CDR3 coding DNA: TGTGCCAGCAGTTTATTTCCTGGCAATCAGCCCCAGCATTTT. Protein: CASSLFPGNQPQHF.

This clone was counted between two and nine times. V and J are TRBV9 and TRBJ2-3; D is ambiguous. Germline CDR1 reads SGDLS; CDR2 reads YYNGEE. CDR3 size: 14 residues. Deletions cut 7 bases from V and 1 base from J, with 13 bases between. CDR3 in DNA: TGTGCCAGCGGGTTCGGGTCCCGCACAGATACGCAGTATTTT. It is translated as CASGFGSRTDTQYF.

This clone appeared a single time. This chain joins TRBV2 and TRBJ1-5, with D possibly TRBD1 on 6 matching bases. V was clipped by 6 bases and J by 3 bases, with 12 bases between them. The CDR3 has 14 residues. The V gene's germline CDR1 is SNHLY and CDR2 FYNNEI. The CDR3 protein is CASSGGQLNQPQHF. The CDR3 DNA sequence: TGTGCCAGCAGCGGCGGACAGCTCAATCAGCCCCAGCATTTT.

V usage is TRBV15 and J usage is TRBJ1-2; 8 nucleotides agree with TRBD1. The CDR3 spans 15 residues. V dropped 4 bases and J dropped 4; count of bases not matched to a gene: 8. Germline V CDR1 and CDR2: LNHNV, YYDKDF (reference sequence). The CDR3 bases are TGTGCCACCAGCAAACCGGGACAGGACCTCTATGGCTACACCTTC. Translating gives CATSKPGQDLYGYTF.

The J gene is TRBJ1-5, the V gene TRBV7-2; D is possibly TRBD1 (5 bases). The CDR3 is 15 residues long. V was clipped by 2 bases and J by 1 base, with 9 bases between them. Looked up from germline, CDR1 is SGHTA and CDR2 is FQGNSA. The CDR3 DNA sequence: TGTGCCAGCAGCTTACTGGGGCAAAGCAATCAGCCCCAGCATTTT. This encodes CASSLLGQSNQPQHF.

Notes on this clone: One end of the junction varies from germline; a read error may be responsible. CDR3 coding DNA: TGTGCCAGCAGTTCTACCGGGACTAGCGTGGTCTTC. This translates into CASSSTGTSVVF. V gene TRBV28 combines with J gene TRBJ2-1; 10 nucleotides match TRBD2. CDR1 is MDHEN and CDR2 is SYDVKM in the germline V gene. The CDR3 length is 12 residues.

The CDR3 loop reads CASSESLASGEKETQYF. The DNA of the CDR3 is TGCGCCAGCAGTGAGTCGTTGGCTAGCGGGGAAAAAGAGACCCAGTACTTC. V usage is TRBV10-1 and J usage is TRBJ2-5, with 9 nucleotides matching TRBD2. The germline gives CDR1 WNHNN, CDR2 SYGVQD (reference sequence). The CDR3 runs 17 residues. V trimming: 0 bases; J trimming: 3 bases; junction bases outside the gene matches: 8.

The chain recombines TRBV14 with TRBJ2-2, with a tentative D call TRBD2 (6 bases). CDR1 SGHDN and CDR2 FVKESK come from the germline V gene. Trimming left V 1 base short and J 4 bases short, with 7 bases between. This CDR3 is built from 14 residues. The CDR3 loop reads CASSQVEGTGELFF. The CDR3 nucleotides read TGTGCCAGCAGCCAAGTGGAGGGCACCGGGGAGCTGTTTTTT. The whole variable domain, filled in from reference TRBV14 and TRBJ2-2, reads EAGVTQFPSHSVIEKGQTVTLRCDPISGHDNLYWYRRVMGKEIKFLLHFVKESKQDESGMPNNRFLAERTGGTYSTLKVQPAELEDSGVYFCASSQVEGTGELFFGEGSRLTVL.

The gene calls are TRBV6-1 and TRBJ1-5; D not certain. Trimming left V 4 bases short and J 1 base short, with 14 bases between. The CDR3 is 16 residues long. Per the germline V gene, CDR1 is MNHNS and CDR2 is SASEGT. The CDR3 spells CASSAEALGSNQPQHF. DNA for the CDR3: TGTGCCAGCAGTGCTGAGGCCCTAGGAAGCAATCAGCCCCAGCATTTT.

This clone has a single count. The chain has TRBV19 and TRBJ1-1; D may be TRBD1 (6 bases). The CDR3 extends over 14 amino acids. Germline lookup yields CDR1 LNHDA and CDR2 SQIVND (reference sequence). V was clipped by 5 bases and J by 4 bases, with 14 bases between them. The chain's CDR3 is CASSSRGAPTEAFF. Here the CDR3 DNA reads TGTGCCAGTAGTTCCAGGGGAGCCCCCACTGAAGCTTTCTTT.

The chain carries TRBV7-8 and TRBJ1-5; D may be TRBD1 (6 bases). V was cut by 5 bases and J by 2 bases, with 10 bases left in between. Germline CDR1 is SGHVS and CDR2 is FQNEAQ. The CDR3 runs to 14 residues. The CDR3 DNA is TGTGCCAGCAGCACAGGGAGGGGCAATCAGCCCCAGCATTTT. Its translation is CASSTGRGNQPQHF. The variable domain in full, completed from reference TRBV7-8 and TRBJ1-5, reads GAGVSQSPRYKVAKRGQDVALRCDPISGHVSLFWYQQALGQGPEFLTYFQNEAQLDKSGLPSDRFFAERPEGSVSTLKIQRTQQEDSAVYLCASSTGRGNQPQHFGDGTRLSIL.

This clone is a singleton in its sample. The rearrangement joins TRBV29-1 to TRBJ2-7; D may be TRBD1 (6 bases). The V end lost 6 bases, the J end lost 2 bases, and 11 bases lay between the germline ends. Germline lookup yields CDR1 SQVTM and CDR2 ANQGSEA. The length of the CDR3 is 12 residues. The CDR3 loop is CSVRTDTYEQYF. As DNA, the CDR3 is TGCAGCGTCCGGACAGACACCTACGAGCAGTACTTC.

This clone appeared once. This chain connects TRBV28 to TRBJ2-1; 10 bases fit TRBD2. V lost 6 bases, J lost 3 bases, and 2 bases stayed unmatched. The CDR3 spans 14 residues. Germline V gene sequence: CDR1 MDHEN, CDR2 SYDVKM. The CDR3 protein is CASRGLARYNEQFF. The DNA of the CDR3 is TGTGCCAGCAGGGGACTAGCGCGCTACAATGAGCAGTTCTTC.

V and J are TRBV7-8 and TRBJ1-1, with D possibly matching TRBD1 (5 bases). CDR1 and CDR2 (germline): SGHVS, FQNEAQ. This CDR3 is built from 17 residues. V gave up 1 base and J gave up 2 bases, with 17 bases separating them. The CDR3 is CASSLGPWGGPNTEAFF. The CDR3 DNA reads as TGTGCCAGCAGCTTAGGGCCGTGGGGGGGACCTAACACTGAAGCTTTCTTT. The whole variable domain, filled in from reference TRBV7-8 and TRBJ1-1, reads GAGVSQSPRYKVAKRGQDVALRCDPISGHVSLFWYQQALGQGPEFLTYFQNEAQLDKSGLPSDRFFAERPEGSVSTLKIQRTQQEDSAVYLCASSLGPWGGPNTEAFFGQGTRLTVV.